This T cell receptor (beta chain) was captured in a study of T-cell reconstitution after alpha-beta-depleted transplantation in children. This clonotype has only a few counts. There are 17 residues in the CDR3. V was cut by 1 base and J by 0 bases, with 13 bases left in between. Unique molecular identifiers featured in how the TCRbeta library was prepared. TCRdb redid the calling of the PCR reads with MiXCR, one entry per CDR3 protein. The repertoire holds some 640,000 distinct CDR3 sequences, around 17% seen once, with 1.1% in the top ten. This receptor was identified in a human donor who donated a stem cell graft to a child with acute myeloid leukemia. The sequences come from PBMCs from the stem cell graft donor, collected from the stem cell graft. This chain links TRBV12-3 or TRBV12-4 with TRBJ1-3, with no clear D. The CDR3, as DNA: TGTGCCAGCAGTTTAGGGGAATGGGGTTCCTCTGGAAACACCATATATTTT. Its protein product is CASSLGEWGSSGNTIYF.